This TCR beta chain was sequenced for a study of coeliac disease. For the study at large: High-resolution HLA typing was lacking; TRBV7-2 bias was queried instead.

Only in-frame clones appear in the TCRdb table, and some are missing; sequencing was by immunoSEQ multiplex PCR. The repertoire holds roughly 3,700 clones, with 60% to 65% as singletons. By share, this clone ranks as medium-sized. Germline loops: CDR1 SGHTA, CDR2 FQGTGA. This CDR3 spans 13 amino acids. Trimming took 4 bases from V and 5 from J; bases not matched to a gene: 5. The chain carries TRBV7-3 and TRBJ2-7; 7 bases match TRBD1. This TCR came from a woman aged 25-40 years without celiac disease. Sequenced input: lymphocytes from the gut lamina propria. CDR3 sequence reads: CASSSKGGHEQYF. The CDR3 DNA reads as TGTGCCAGCAGCTCGAAAGGGGGCCACGAGCAGTACTTC.